These 5 T cell receptor beta chains were all obtained from the same sample, sequenced in a study of cytomegalovirus exposure and HLA in healthy donors. The PCR had 60 Vbeta and 13 Jbeta primers. Clones were read by immunoSEQ multiplex PCR, and TCRdb kept only the in-frame ones, dropping some. The data show some 120,000 clones, 81% seen once. Specimen: PBMCs. The receptor source for this set is a woman aged 40 to 49 in good health and CMV-seronegative.

The gene calls are TRBV13 and TRBJ2-1; 10 bases line up with TRBD2. The germline gives CDR1 PRHDT, CDR2 FYEKMQ (reference sequence). V lost 1 base to trimming and J lost 0 bases; unmatched junction nucleotides: 3. The CDR3 totals 17 residues. The DNA for the CDR3 is TGTGCCAGCAGCTTAGATCCTAGCGGGAGCTCCTACAATGAGCAGTTCTTC. This sequence encodes CASSLDPSGSSYNEQFF.

The chain is built from TRBV13 and TRBJ2-5; D might be TRBD2 (7 bases). The V gene's germline CDR1 is PRHDT and CDR2 FYEKMQ (reference sequence). Trimming took off 0 bases at V and 6 bases at J, with 11 bases between the two ends. The CDR3 is made up of 14 amino acids. CDR3 protein: CASSLGRGTKTQYF. DNA for the CDR3: TGTGCCAGCAGCTTAGGGCGGGGGACAAAGACCCAGTACTTC. Supplemented by reference TRBV13 and TRBJ2-5, the full variable domain reads AAGVIQSPRHLIKEKRETATLKCYPIPRHDTVYWYQQGPGQDPQFLISFYEKMQSDKGSIPDRFSAQQFSDYHSELNMSSLELGDSALYFCASSLGRGTKTQYFGPGTRLLVL.

V is TRBV18 and J is TRBJ2-7; 8 positions match TRBD2. The V gene's germline CDR1 is KGHSH and CDR2 LQKENI. The CDR3 contains 16 residues. Trimming cost V 0 bases and J 7 bases; bases outside gene matches: 11. The CDR3: CASSPPSGGWAREQYF. DNA for the CDR3: TGTGCCAGCTCACCACCGTCGGGAGGGTGGGCCCGGGAGCAGTACTTC.

This chain connects TRBV18 to TRBJ2-7, with 9 bases aligning to TRBD1. Germline CDR1 reads KGHSH; CDR2 reads LQKENI. CDR3 size: 15 residues. V lost 6 bases, J lost 1 base, and 7 bases stayed unmatched. Here the CDR3 reads CASSPTGGASYEQYF. CDR3 sequence (DNA): TGTGCCAGCTCCCCCACAGGGGGCGCTTCCTACGAGCAGTACTTC.

This chain joins TRBV5-6 and TRBJ2-7; possible D gene TRBD1, 5 bases. V was shortened by 2 bases and J by 1 base, with 16 bases between the two germline ends. CDR1 and CDR2 (germline): SGHDT, YYEEEE. The CDR3 is made up of 16 amino acids. The CDR3 protein is CASSFGFSTASYEQYF. For the CDR3, the DNA is TGTGCCAGCAGCTTCGGTTTTTCGACAGCTTCCTACGAGCAGTACTTC.